Listed below are T cell receptor beta chains from one sample, sequenced in a study of blood T cell repertoires in COVID-19. Sequenced by immunoSEQ multiplex PCR; TCRdb stores in-frame clones only, minus some. The table lists 400,000 to 450,000 clones, around 90% of them singletons. The material sequenced was peripheral blood. The receptors stem from a man aged 18 to 30 with COVID-19, enrolled during active disease. The CDR3 runs from the conserved cysteine through the conserved F or W. The D gene is left open where the match is weak. Part of the rows lack a size; the others show once, few, many or a class for expanded clones.

>TRBV18|-|-|TRBJ1-2
TGTGCCAGCTCACCACGCACAATGGGAGAGGATGGCTACACCTTC
CASSPRTMGEDGYTF
>TRBV15|-|TRBD2|TRBJ2-1
TGTGCCACCAGCAGATTAGCGGGAGGGAGGGACAATGAGCAGTTCTTC
CATSRLAGGRDNEQFF
>TRBV18|-|TRBD2|TRBJ2-1
TGTGCCAGCTCACCACTGCCTAGCGGGGGTTCCTACAATGAGCAGTTCTTC
CASSPLPSGGSYNEQFF
>TRBV29-1|once|TRBD1|TRBJ1-2
TGCAGCGTGATGACAGGGGGGCTTGATGGCTACACCTTC
CSVMTGGLDGYTF
>TRBV5-1|-|TRBD1|TRBJ1-1
TGCGCCAGCAGCTTAAAGGGACAGGGGGCGACTGAAGCTTTCTTT
CASSLKGQGATEAFF
>TRBV9|-|-|TRBJ2-2
TGTGCCAGCAGCGTAGCTCAGGCCGGCGGGGAGCTGTTTTTT
CASSVAQAGGELFF
>TRBV5-1|-|TRBD1|TRBJ1-1
TGCGCCAGCAGCACGGGACAGGGAGCGATAGGAGCTTTCTTT
CASSTGQGAIGAFF
>TRBV5-1|once|-|TRBJ2-6
TGCGCCAGCAGCATACAGGCCCCTGGGGCCAACGTCCTGACTTTC
CASSIQAPGANVLTF
>TRBV3-1/TRBV3-2|-|-|TRBJ2-7
TGTGCCAGCAGCCAAGAAAGCCTAGGGGAGGTCTTGTACGAGCAGTACTTC
CASSQESLGEVLYEQYF
>TRBV7-9|-|-|TRBJ2-3
TGTGCCAGCAGTGCAGGGGATACGCAGTATTTT
CASSAGDTQYF
>TRBV7-2|once|-|TRBJ2-7
TGTGCCAGCAGCCCCGCCCCGAACTCCTACTCCTACGAGCAGTACTTC
CASSPAPNSYSYEQYF
>TRBV4-2|-|-|TRBJ1-1
TGTGCCAGCAGCCAAATGGGGGCAGACCCTATGAACACTGAAGCTTTCTTT
CASSQMGADPMNTEAFF
>TRBV7-8|few|TRBD2|TRBJ2-1
TGTGCCAGCAGCCGTCGTGAAGTGGCGGGGGGCCCCTACAATGAGCAGTTCTTC
CASSRREVAGGPYNEQFF
>TRBV7-9|-|-|TRBJ2-7
TGTGCCAGCAGCTTAGCTTTGGCAGCCTACGAGCAGTACTTC
CASSLALAAYEQYF
>TRBV6-5|few|TRBD1|TRBJ1-1
TGTGCCAGCAGAGTACCTCGGGACAGAGCTGAAGCTTTCTTT
CASRVPRDRAEAFF
>TRBV2|-|TRBD2|TRBJ2-7
TGTGCCAGCAGAAGGAGTCTAGCGGGAGATTACGAGCAGTACTTC
CASRRSLAGDYEQYF
>TRBV7-6|-|-|TRBJ2-5
TGTGCCAGCAGCTTAGGGCCCTCCGGAGGAGAGACCCAGTACTTC
CASSLGPSGGETQYF
>TRBV19|once|-|TRBJ2-3
TGTGCCAGTAGTACGCTACAGGGACACACAGATACGCAGTATTTT
CASSTLQGHTDTQYF
>TRBV28|once|-|TRBJ1-2
TGTGCCAGCAGTTTATCAGGGAATGGCTACACCTTC
CASSLSGNGYTF
>TRBV30|-|-|TRBJ1-5
TGTGCCTGGACAGGGCAATATAGCAATCAGCCCCAGCATTTT
CAWTGQYSNQPQHF
>TRBV27|-|TRBD1|TRBJ1-4
TGTGCCAGCAGTTTCATTTTAGGGGGCAGGAATGAAAAACTGTTTTTT
CASSFILGGRNEKLFF
>TRBV19|-|-|TRBJ1-4
TGTGCCAGTAGTAGAAAACGACGGGCAACTAATGAAAAACTGTTTTTT
CASSRKRRATNEKLFF
>TRBV19|-|TRBD1|TRBJ1-5
TGTGCCATCAACGGACAGGGCGAAGGACAGCCCCAGCATTTT
CAINGQGEGQPQHF
>TRBV11-3|-|TRBD1|TRBJ1-1
TGTGCCAGCAGCCAGGAAGGGACAGGGAACACTGAAGCTTTCTTT
CASSQEGTGNTEAFF
>TRBV19|-|TRBD1|TRBJ2-2
TGTGCCAGCATGCCTATTCCGGGGCAGGGGGATACCGGGGAGCTGTTTTTT
CASMPIPGQGDTGELFF
>TRBV2|-|TRBD2|TRBJ2-1
TGTGCCAGCAGTGCAAGCGGGGGGGCGACTGAGCAGTTCTTC
CASSASGGATEQFF
>TRBV6-2/TRBV6-3|-|-|TRBJ2-1
TGTGCCAGCAGTTACGCGTCTAAATACAATGAGCAGTTCTTC
CASSYASKYNEQFF
>TRBV7-5|-|-|TRBJ1-1
TGTGTCAGGGCGCAGCCGGGGGGAACTAACACTGAAGCTTTCTTT
CVRAQPGGTNTEAFF
>TRBV9|-|-|TRBJ2-3
TGTGCCAGCAGCGATTGGGGGGAGCAAGCAGATACGCAGTATTTT
CASSDWGEQADTQYF
>TRBV19|once|TRBD2|TRBJ2-5
TGTGCCAGTAGTCGACTAGCGGCTTCGGAGACCCAGTACTTC
CASSRLAASETQYF
>TRBV3-1/TRBV3-2|-|-|TRBJ2-1
TGTGCCAGCAGCCACAACTACAATGAGCAGTTCTTC
CASSHNYNEQFF
>TRBV2|-|-|TRBJ2-5
TGTGCCAGCAGCGTACAGGGGACCCAGTACTTC
CASSVQGTQYF
>TRBV5-4|-|TRBD2|TRBJ2-7
TGTGCCAGCAGCTCCGCCTTGACTAGCGGGAGACAGGAGCAGTACTTC
CASSSALTSGRQEQYF
>TRBV19|-|-|TRBJ1-2
TGTGCCAGTTGCTTGGCAGGGAGGTGCTATGGCTACACCTTC
CASCLAGRCYGYTF
>TRBV27|once|-|TRBJ1-1
TGTGCCAGCAGTTCGAGGACAGTGAACACTGAAGCTTTCTTT
CASSSRTVNTEAFF
>TRBV19|once|TRBD1|TRBJ1-5
TGTGCCACCAAAGCTGGACAGGGGACGGATCAGCCCCAGCATTTT
CATKAGQGTDQPQHF
>TRBV3-1/TRBV3-2|-|TRBD1|TRBJ1-1
TGTGCCAGCAGCCCAAAGACAGGGCCCACTGAAGCTTTCTTT
CASSPKTGPTEAFF
>TRBV29-1|-|TRBD1|TRBJ2-5
TGCAGCGTTGGACAGGGGTCGGAGACCCAGTACTTC
CSVGQGSETQYF
>TRBV4-2|-|-|TRBJ2-1
TGTGCCAGCAGCCAAGAGTTAGCCCCCAACCATGAGCAGTTCTTC
CASSQELAPNHEQFF
>TRBV4-1|-|-|TRBJ1-5
TGCGCCAGCAGCCAAGAGGGCGGGAGAGGTCAGCCCCAGCATTTT
CASSQEGGRGQPQHF
>TRBV14|-|TRBD2|TRBJ2-5
TGTGCCAGCAGCCGGACTAGCGGAGCTCAAGAGACCCAGTACTTC
CASSRTSGAQETQYF
>TRBV4-1|-|-|TRBJ2-6
TGCGCCAGCAGCCAACCCGGGACTGGGGCCAACGTCCTGACTTTC
CASSQPGTGANVLTF
>TRBV2|-|TRBD1|TRBJ2-6
TGTGCCAGCAGTTGGACAGGGGGCGCATCTGGGGCCAACGTCCTGACTTTC
CASSWTGGASGANVLTF
>TRBV18|-|-|TRBJ1-2
TGTGCCAGCTCACCAACGAGGGACTTAAACTATGGCTACACCTTC
CASSPTRDLNYGYTF
>TRBV2|-|-|TRBJ2-7
TGTGCCAGCAGTGAAGCGCCGACTACGGCCTACGAGCAGTACTTC
CASSEAPTTAYEQYF
>TRBV5-4|-|TRBD2|TRBJ2-2
TGTGCCAGCAGCTTAGCCAGCGGGGGGGCCCGTAGTACCGGGGAGCTGTTTTTT
CASSLASGGARSTGELFF
>TRBV9|-|-|TRBJ1-1
TGTGCCAGCAGCGGAGTTGGAGGGCTGGGGAACACTGAAGCTTTCTTT
CASSGVGGLGNTEAFF
>TRBV13|-|TRBD1|TRBJ2-1
TGTGCCAGCAGCTCCCGGGACAGGCAATTAATGAAGCAGTTCTTC
CASSSRDRQLMKQFF
>TRBV5-6|-|-|TRBJ1-1
TGTGCCAGCAGCTTGCGGGGGGGACGGATGAACACTGAAGCTTTCTTT
CASSLRGGRMNTEAFF
>TRBV7-7|few|-|TRBJ2-1
TGTGCCAGCAGCTTAGGACAGTATAGCTCCTACAATGAGCAGTTCTTC
CASSLGQYSSYNEQFF
>TRBV24-1|few|-|TRBJ1-3
TGTGCCACCAGTGATTTCCGGGGAAGTCCTGGAAACACCATATATTTT
CATSDFRGSPGNTIYF
>TRBV30|-|-|TRBJ2-2
TGTGCCTGGGGACTTACTCGTCACACCGGGGAGCTGTTTTTT
CAWGLTRHTGELFF